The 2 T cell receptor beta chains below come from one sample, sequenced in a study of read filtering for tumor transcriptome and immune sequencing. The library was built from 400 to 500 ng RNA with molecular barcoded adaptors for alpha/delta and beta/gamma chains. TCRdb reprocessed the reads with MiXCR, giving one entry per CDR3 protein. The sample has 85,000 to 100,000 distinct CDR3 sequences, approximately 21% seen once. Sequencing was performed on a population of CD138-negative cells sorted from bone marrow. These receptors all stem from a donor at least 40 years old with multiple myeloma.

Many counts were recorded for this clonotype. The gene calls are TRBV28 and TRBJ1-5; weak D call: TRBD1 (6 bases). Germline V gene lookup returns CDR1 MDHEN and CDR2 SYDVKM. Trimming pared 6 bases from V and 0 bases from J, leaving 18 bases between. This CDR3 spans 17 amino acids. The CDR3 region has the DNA TGTGCCAGCAGCTTGGGGCGTACAGGGATTAGCAATCAGCCCCAGCATTTT. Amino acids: CASSLGRTGISNQPQHF. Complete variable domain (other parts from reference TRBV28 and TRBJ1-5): DVKVTQSSRYLVKRTGEKVFLECVQDMDHENMFWYRQDPGLGLRLIYFSYDVKMKEKGDIPEGYSVSREKKERFSLILESASTNQTSMYLCASSLGRTGISNQPQHFGDGTRLSIL.

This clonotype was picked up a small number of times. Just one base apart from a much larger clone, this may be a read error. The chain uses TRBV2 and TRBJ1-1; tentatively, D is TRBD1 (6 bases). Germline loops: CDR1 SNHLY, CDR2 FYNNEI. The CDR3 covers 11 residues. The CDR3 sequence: CASRGGAEASF. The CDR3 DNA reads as TGTGCCAGCAGAGGGGGGGCTGAAGCTTCCTTT.